Each of the 25 T cell receptor beta chains below was sequenced from the same sample in a study of graft-versus-host responses after intestinal transplantation (dated by TCRdb to the early 2020s). This specimen's time point label, interpreted: cells obtained before transplantation from donor or recipient. Library generation was performed with the immunoSEQ multiplex PCR assay. Sourced from immuneACCESS, this table was stored by TCRdb with only in-frame sequences that have V and J called. A share of the clones is absent; for the studies checked, an unresolved V gene accounts for under half, and the remainder has no known explanation. Recorded for this sample are roughly 110,000 clones; approximately 90% of them occurred a single time. Over 0.6% of the sample is held by the ten biggest clonotypes. These receptors' targets are unknown. The sample here was unstimulated CD4+ T cells sorted from spleen or lymph node cells, taken before transplant. All receptors come from a human donor who was the organ donor for an intestinal transplant.

The chain carries TRBV6-5 and TRBJ1-1, with D tentatively TRBD1 (6 bases). This CDR3 contains 14 residues. The germline gives CDR1 MNHEY, CDR2 SVGAGI. V was shortened by 7 bases and J by 7 bases, with 19 bases between the two germline ends. The CDR3 sequence: CASNKYRVFGEAFF. DNA for the CDR3: TGTGCCAGCAATAAGTACAGGGTTTTTGGTGAAGCTTTCTTT.

V and J are TRBV7-2 and TRBJ2-4; maybe TRBD1 (6 bases). Germline loops: CDR1 SGHTA, CDR2 FQGNSA. V was clipped by 6 bases and J by 2 bases, with 14 bases between them. The CDR3 runs to 15 residues. The CDR3 nucleotides read TGTGCCAGCAGAACGAGCCAGGGGCCCAAAAACATTCAGTACTTC. This translates into CASRTSQGPKNIQYF.

As DNA, the CDR3 is TGTGCCAGTAGTTCCCGTCGGGAGACCCAGTACTTC. It translates to CASSSRRETQYF. V is TRBV19 and J is TRBJ2-5; unclear D gene. The CDR3 totals 12 residues. Germline V lookup: CDR1 LNHDA, CDR2 SQIVND (reference sequence). Trimming took off 5 bases at V and 5 bases at J, with 9 bases between the two ends.

The rearrangement links TRBV9 to TRBJ2-3; 11 nucleotides align to TRBD2. Germline lookup yields CDR1 SGDLS and CDR2 YYNGEE. J lost 2 bases, V lost 4 bases, and 15 bases had no gene match. This CDR3 spans 19 amino acids. The CDR3 is CASSPNRLAGPHYTDTQYF. CDR3 coding DNA: TGTGCCAGCAGCCCCAACAGACTAGCGGGACCCCATTACACAGATACGCAGTATTTT. Full variable domain (missing parts from reference TRBV9 and TRBJ2-3): DSGVTQTPKHLITATGQRVTLRCSPRSGDLSVYWYQQSLDQGLQFLIQYYNGEERAKGNILERFSAQQFPDLHSELNLSSLELGDSALYFCASSPNRLAGPHYTDTQYFGPGTRLTVL.

This clone was seen a handful of times. The V gene is TRBV19, the J gene TRBJ1-4; no clear D gene. Trimming cost V 7 bases and J 5 bases, with 14 bases left between them. The CDR3 totals 14 residues. Per the germline V gene, CDR1 is LNHDA and CDR2 is SQIVND (reference sequence). CDR3 bases: TGTGCCAGTACTCAGCCGGGAAACAATGAAAAACTGTTTTTT. Amino acid sequence: CASTQPGNNEKLFF.

Concerning this clone itself: The identical CDR3 is also encoded by other nucleotide sequences in the sample. The chain carries TRBV21-1 and TRBJ2-7; the table's D call, TRBD2, has no DNA check behind it. TRBV21-1 is marked as a pseudogene. This CDR3 is 16 amino acids long. The CDR3: CASSNGKLAGSYEQYF. In DNA form, the CDR3 reads TGTGCCAGCAGCAATGGTAAACTAGCGGGGTCCTACGAGCAGTACTTC.

This chain links TRBV5-1 with TRBJ1-1; tentatively, D is TRBD1 (5 bases). The CDR3 runs 15 residues. CDR1 is SGHRS and CDR2 is YFSETQ in the germline V gene. The germline V and J ends were trimmed by 0 bases and 5 bases, with 14 bases remaining between them. The chain's CDR3 is CASSLERGGKTEAFF. The CDR3, as DNA: TGCGCCAGCAGCTTGGAAAGGGGCGGAAAGACTGAAGCTTTCTTT.

V is TRBV6-4 and J is TRBJ1-4; no clear D. The CDR3 is 13 residues long. V was clipped by 5 bases and J by 11 bases, with 15 bases between them. Per the germline V gene, CDR1 is MRHNA and CDR2 is SNTAGT. CDR3 coding DNA: TGTGCCAGCAGTCCTGTGGGCGGCGGGAAACTGTTTTTT. Amino acids: CASSPVGGGKLFF.

The J gene is TRBJ1-6, the V gene TRBV5-4; 11 bases fit TRBD1. The CDR3 consists of 18 residues. V shed 4 bases, J shed 1 base, and the junction held 7 bases outside the gene matches. CDR1 and CDR2 (germline): SGHNT, YYREEE (reference sequence). CDR3 residues: CASSTGTGGRSYNSPLHF. For the CDR3, the DNA is TGTGCCAGCAGCACCGGGACAGGGGGTCGGTCCTATAATTCACCCCTCCACTTT.

This chain uses TRBV5-1 with TRBJ1-3; no clear D. V lost 1 base and J lost 0, with 5 bases in between. The germline V gene has CDR1 SGHRS and CDR2 YFSETQ. The CDR3 loop spans 14 amino acids. CDR3 coding DNA: TGCGCCAGCAGCTTGAGCAACTCTGGAAACACCATATATTTT. It specifies CASSLSNSGNTIYF.

The chain is built from TRBV21-1 and TRBJ2-1; TRBD1 is taken as the D call from the table, unchecked against the DNA. TRBV21-1 is annotated as a pseudogene. This CDR3 region has 16 residues. CDR3 sequence: CASSKEGGRHVNEQFF. In nucleotides, the CDR3 is TGTGCCAGCAGCAAAGAAGGGGGACGGCACGTGAATGAGCAGTTCTTC.

V is TRBV6-6 and J is TRBJ2-2; D is uncertain. CDR3 length equals 14 residues. Trimming left V 2 bases short and J 0 bases short, with 4 bases between. The germline CDR1 and CDR2 sequences are MNHNY and SVGAGI (reference sequence). CDR3 protein: CASSYRANTGELFF. The CDR3 DNA is TGTGCCAGCAGTTACAGGGCGAACACCGGGGAGCTGTTTTTT.

The rearrangement links TRBV4-1 to TRBJ2-5, with D perhaps matching TRBD2 (6 bases). V was shortened by 4 bases and J by 5 bases, with 8 bases between the two germline ends. Germline V CDR1 and CDR2: MGHRA, YSYEKL. This CDR3 has 12 amino acids. CDR3 sequence: CASSLRGETQYF. CDR3 nucleotides: TGCGCCAGCAGCCTTCGGGGGGAGACCCAGTACTTC.

The rearrangement uses TRBV6-5 and TRBJ1-2; D call uncertain. Trimming left V 2 bases short and J 8 bases short, with 9 bases between. CDR1 is MNHEY and CDR2 is SVGAGI in the germline V gene. The CDR3 length is 12 residues. The CDR3 loop reads CASSYAGRGYTF. As DNA, the CDR3 is TGTGCCAGCAGTTACGCGGGTAGAGGCTACACCTTC.

With regard to this clone: Other DNA sequences of this sample code for an identical CDR3. The chain joins TRBV29-1 to TRBJ2-7, with D hard to call. In germline, CDR1 is SQVTM, CDR2 ANQGSEA. This CDR3 has 10 amino acids. V lost 4 bases and J 4 bases, leaving 5 bases between the germline ends. The CDR3 protein is CSVGSYEQYF. The CDR3 region has the DNA TGCAGCGTTGGCTCGTACGAGCAGTACTTC.

V is TRBV19 and J is TRBJ1-1; 8 bases are shared with TRBD1. With V trimmed by 6 bases and J by 4 bases, 4 bases remained unmatched. The germline CDR1 and CDR2 sequences are LNHDA and SQIVND (reference sequence). CDR3 length equals 13 residues. Written as DNA, the CDR3 is TGTGCCAGTAGCCGACAGGGGCTCACTGAAGCTTTCTTT. Protein sequence: CASSRQGLTEAFF.

The V gene is TRBV6-1, the J gene TRBJ2-7, with D unclear. The CDR3 contains 13 residues. Germline V CDR1 and CDR2: MNHNS, SASEGT. The ends were cut back, 0 bases at V and 4 bases at J, with 7 bases in the middle. The CDR3 is CASSEARGYEQYF. The CDR3 nucleotides read TGTGCCAGCAGTGAAGCGAGAGGATACGAGCAGTACTTC.

This clone was counted a few times. The chain couples TRBV6-1 to TRBJ1-4; D might be TRBD1 (5 bases). V was trimmed by 2 bases and J by 8 bases, leaving 30 bases between them. CDR1 is MNHNS and CDR2 is SASEGT in the germline V gene. This CDR3 is 20 amino acids long. This CDR3 reads CASSEPGIKGQGMSHEKLFF. The CDR3 DNA reads as TGTGCCAGCAGTGAACCGGGGATAAAGGGTCAGGGTATGAGTCACGAAAAACTGTTTTTT.

The chain recombines TRBV27 with TRBJ1-3; D is uncertain. This CDR3 has 14 amino acids. The V end lost 6 bases, the J end lost 0 bases, and 9 bases lay between the germline ends. Germline V gives CDR1 MNHEY, CDR2 SMNVEV (reference sequence). The CDR3 DNA sequence: TGTGCCAGCAGCTTTCTGGGCTCTGGAAACACCATATATTTT. Protein sequence: CASSFLGSGNTIYF.

Remarks on this clone: This sample also contains other DNA sequences that code for the same CDR3. The rearrangement joins TRBV11-2 to TRBJ2-3, with no clear D. The CDR3 is made up of 12 amino acids. Germline CDR1 SGHAT, CDR2 FQNNGV. V was shortened by 4 bases and J by 0 bases, with 2 bases between the two germline ends. CDR3 bases: TGTGCCAGCAGCTCTAGCACAGATACGCAGTATTTT. It translates to CASSSSTDTQYF.

The genes are TRBV19 and TRBJ2-7; 8 nucleotides match TRBD2. The trim removed 4 bases at V and 2 bases at J, leaving 10 bases unmatched. From germline, CDR1 is LNHDA and CDR2 SQIVND (reference sequence). The CDR3 length is 16 residues. This CDR3 reads CASSSLRGALTYEQYF. CDR3 nucleotide sequence: TGTGCCAGTAGTAGTCTGCGGGGGGCTCTTACCTACGAGCAGTACTTC.

CDR3 DNA sequence: TGTGCCAGCAGTCCGATTCAAAGGGCCTCACCCCTCCACTTT. Translating it yields CASSPIQRASPLHF. The chain carries TRBV28 and TRBJ1-6; D gene unclear. Trimming took off 5 bases at V and 10 bases at J, with 15 bases between the two ends. This CDR3 is built from 14 residues. From germline, CDR1 is MDHEN and CDR2 SYDVKM.

J is TRBJ1-5 and V is TRBV25-1; D is possibly TRBD1 (6 bases). Germline V lookup: CDR1 MGHDK, CDR2 SYGVNS. V lost 10 bases and J lost 4, with 17 bases in between. The CDR3 extends over 14 amino acids. CDR3 bases: TGTGCCACCAAGACGGACAGCGAAAATCAGCCCCAGCATTTT. It is translated as CATKTDSENQPQHF.

The chain employs TRBV2 and TRBJ2-7, with 7 bases lining up with TRBD1. The CDR3 has 14 amino acids. J gave up 8 bases and V 2 bases, and 9 bases lay outside the gene matches. Germline values: CDR1 SNHLY, CDR2 FYNNEI. The CDR3 coding sequence is TGTGCCAGCAGTGAACCCCGACAGGGCGGAAAGCAGTACTTC. This gives the protein CASSEPRQGGKQYF.

This clone came up a few times. The rearrangement links TRBV19 to TRBJ2-2; TRBD1 aligns across 10 bases. Trimming took 3 bases from V and 6 from J; bases not matched to a gene: 7. Germline values: CDR1 LNHDA, CDR2 SQIVND (reference sequence). The CDR3 has 16 amino acids. The CDR3 region is CASSILWGQGPGELFF. As DNA, the CDR3 is TGTGCCAGTAGTATCCTTTGGGGACAGGGGCCCGGGGAGCTGTTTTTT.